Sequencing of this TCR beta chain was carried out in a study of CD8 T cells in Susac syndrome (dated by TCRdb to about 2019). Study-wide context: Whether CD8+ T cell activation and differentiation in Susac syndrome was antigen driven was tested using repertoire sequencing. CD8+ T cell repertoire clonality was compared between around eleven healthy donors, approximately 14 Susac syndrome patients and approximately 15 multiple sclerosis patients. General findings and caveats noted by the study authors: The number of individuals in the TCR sequencing and HLA analysis was recognized as being relatively small.

A word on this clonotype: Its recognized antigen is unknown. There are no base qualities to consult, and no much larger clone falls within one base.

Peripheral blood CD8+ and CD4+ T cells from healthy donors, Susac syndrome patients and multiple sclerosis patients were profiled using high-throughput TCR beta sequencing. Multiple sclerosis controls were treatment-naive patients with stable or active relapsing-remitting disease fulfilling revised McDonald criteria. Bulk CD8+ and CD4+ T cells were purified by magnetic negative isolation, while CD8+ TEMRA cells were enriched using FACS. Blood was collected in EDTA tubes and processed within 24 hours, with PBMCs isolated through density gradient centrifugation. PBMCs intended for TCR sequencing were frozen in liquid nitrogen and were later thawed in a 37 degrees C water bath. The sorted or isolated CD4+, CD8+ and CD8+ TEMRA cells had a purity of 90% or higher. The CDR3 runs 16 amino acids, cysteine and phenylalanine included. The only DNA kept is the CDR3, 48 bases in frame from the first base. From the germline V gene, CDR1 is ENHRY and CDR2 is SYGVKD. V is cut by 4 bases and J by 2 bases, and the space between the germline ends is 18 bases.

RNA was extracted with the RNeasy kit and roughly 0.5 to 1 ug was reverse transcribed using random hexamers. The immunoSEQ multiplex PCR assay, which covers 54 Vbeta and 13 Jbeta segments, was used to amplify TCR beta CDR3 regions. PCR amplification bias was corrected by using a synthetic template baseline for primer optimization and computational correction. Per the original workflow: Only productive sequences were kept, with reads annotated to V, D and J genes according to IMGT and analyzed in immunoSEQ Analyzer. Clonality was computed as one minus Shannon entropy normalized by log2 of the number of productive unique sequences. For each patient and control, public and private clones were evaluated among the 100 most prevalent clones. Clones were defined as Susac-specific when absent from the healthy and MS cohorts, from fewer than 1,200 published viral clones and from other ImmuneACCESS disease sequences. The public sequencing data were trimmed at Q25 with fastp and processed into clonotypes with MiXCR by TCRdb, which kept only in-frame beta chains. Rows are combined by CDR3 protein, so each entry shows the most common genes and DNA. Clone size and V and J calls follow TCRdb, not the original study. Within this sample are 330,000 or so distinct CDR3 sequences, with around 89% of them counted one time only. The ten largest account for about 0.17% of the sample.

This sequence was found in a human donor with multiple sclerosis. Recombination linked TRBV10-3 to TRBJ2-7; the D call is tentative, TRBD1 or TRBD2, as each matches 6 bases. Material for sequencing was CD8+ T cells from PBMCs. The encoded CDR3 is CAISGGGRGATYEQYF. The DNA sequence reads TGTGCCATCAGTGGAGGGGGAAGGGGGGCCACCTACGAGCAGTACTTC.